A single sample is the source of the 20 T cell receptor beta chains below, sequenced in a study of patients and donors after allogeneic stem cell transplantation. One entry per CDR3 protein results from TCRdb running MiXCR on the RT-PCR reads. The sample records approximately 430,000 distinct CDR3 sequences, 16% being singletons. Sequenced input: blood, either unsorted or a sorted T cell fraction (not recorded which). These receptor sequences come from a human donor who was either an allogeneic HSCT recipient or a stem cell or donor lymphocyte infusion donor (not recorded which). It is not recorded whose cells these are; they may come from a transplant donor.

This clonotype has more than one count but fewer than ten. The chain joins TRBV27 to TRBJ1-6; 9 nucleotides align to TRBD1. Looked up from germline, CDR1 is MNHEY and CDR2 is SMNVEV (reference sequence). V dropped 7 bases and J dropped 6; count of bases not matched to a gene: 7. The CDR3 is 15 residues long. The CDR3 is CASTLSGQGNSPLHF. CDR3 nucleotides: TGTGCCAGCACCTTATCGGGACAGGGTAATTCACCCCTCCACTTT.

This clonotype has only a few counts. The chain recombines TRBV12-3 or TRBV12-4 with TRBJ2-7; D gene unclear. This CDR3 region has 12 residues. Trimming took 6 bases from V and 3 from J, leaving 9 bases between them. The CDR3 protein is CASSRDIYEQYF. Here the CDR3 DNA reads TGTGCCAGCAGCCGTGACATCTACGAGCAGTACTTC.

For the CDR3, the DNA is TGTGCCACCTCAGGAGGATCGGGAGAGGGCAATGAGCAGTTCTTC. Its translation: CATSGGSGEGNEQFF. V usage is TRBV30 and J usage is TRBJ2-1, with a tentative D call TRBD2 (6 bases). CDR3 length: 15 residues. Trimming stripped 8 bases from V and 6 bases from J, with 23 bases between. The V gene's germline CDR1 is GTSNPN and CDR2 SVGIG (reference sequence).

This chain joins TRBV18 and TRBJ1-1, with D perhaps TRBD1 (6 bases). The CDR3 loop spans 13 amino acids. V lost 0 bases to trimming and J lost 11 bases, with 13 bases between them. The germline V gene encodes CDR1 KGHSH and CDR2 LQKENI. The CDR3 protein is CASSPPMGAWAFF. The CDR3 region has the DNA TGTGCCAGCTCACCACCGATGGGGGCGTGGGCTTTCTTT.

This rearrangement joins TRBV7-6 to TRBJ2-7; 7 bases match TRBD1. V gave up 5 bases and J gave up 1 base; unmatched junction bases: 8. The germline CDR1 and CDR2 sequences are SGHVS and FNYEAQ. The CDR3 totals 15 residues. The CDR3 DNA reads as TGTGCCAGCAGCCCACAGGGGACAGTTTCCTACGAGCAGTACTTC. It codes for CASSPQGTVSYEQYF.

The gene calls are TRBV20-1 and TRBJ1-6; unclear D gene. Germline V CDR1 and CDR2: DFQATT, SNEGSKA (reference sequence). V shed 2 bases and J shed 7 bases, with 12 bases lying between them. This CDR3 is 14 amino acids long. In DNA form, the CDR3 reads TGCAGTGCTAGACCCCGGGCCCCCAATTCACCCCTCCACTTT. This codes for CSARPRAPNSPLHF.

This clonotype was found a few times. The rearrangement joins TRBV5-4 to TRBJ2-7; D unresolved. The CDR3 contains 14 residues. Looked up from germline, CDR1 is SGHNT and CDR2 is YYREEE (reference sequence). Trimming stripped 3 bases from V and 0 bases from J, with 10 bases between. Here the CDR3 reads CASSYGVSSYEQYF. The CDR3 DNA follows: TGTGCCAGCAGCTACGGCGTCAGCTCCTACGAGCAGTACTTC.

The rearrangement uses TRBV4-3 and TRBJ2-2; D call uncertain. V lost 1 base and J 7 bases, leaving 4 bases between the germline ends. The CDR3 runs 12 residues. Germline V gene sequence: CDR1 LGHNA, CDR2 YSLEER. CDR3 residues: CASSQVGGELFF. The CDR3 bases are TGCGCCAGCAGCCAAGTTGGCGGGGAGCTGTTTTTT.

This chain links TRBV10-3 with TRBJ2-7; the D is unclear. CDR1 ENHRY and CDR2 SYGVKD come from the germline V gene. The CDR3 length is 13 residues. V was clipped by 10 bases and J by 4 bases, with 17 bases between them. The CDR3 bases are TGTGCCACCGCTATGATGGGTAGTTACGAGCAGTACTTC. Amino acid sequence: CATAMMGSYEQYF.

The chain joins TRBV7-9 to TRBJ2-1, with D possibly TRBD2 on 6 matching bases. The germline V and J ends were trimmed by 5 bases and 3 bases, with 14 bases remaining between them. This CDR3 contains 15 residues. Germline CDR1 SEHNR, CDR2 FQNEAQ (reference sequence). CDR3 amino acids: CASSRLGEVYNEQFF. CDR3 DNA: TGTGCCAGCAGCCGCCTCGGGGAGGTCTACAATGAGCAGTTCTTC.

This clonotype was observed a few times. The chain joins TRBV4-1 to TRBJ2-7, with D unclear. CDR3 size: 13 residues. The V gene's germline CDR1 is MGHRA and CDR2 YSYEKL. With 3 bases removed from V and 3 bases from J, the gap between germline ends came to 9 bases. The CDR3 region is CASSQGLNYEQYF. The CDR3 region has the DNA TGCGCCAGCAGCCAGGGTCTAAACTACGAGCAGTACTTC.

The chain joins TRBV27 to TRBJ1-4; 7 positions agree with TRBD1. The J segment lost 12 bases and the V segment lost 6 bases, leaving 13 bases of the junction unmatched. Germline values: CDR1 MNHEY, CDR2 SMNVEV (reference sequence). This CDR3 has 14 residues. DNA of the CDR3: TGTGCCAGCAGCCGAGACCGGGACAGTATTGAACTGTTTTTT. Translated, it gives CASSRDRDSIELFF.

This clonotype was counted many times. The rearrangement links TRBV15 to TRBJ1-5; 8 positions agree with TRBD1. With 2 bases clipped from V and 4 bases from J, the junction kept 1 base outside the gene matches. The CDR3 length is 14 residues. The V gene's germline CDR1 is LNHNV and CDR2 YYDKDF (reference sequence). CDR3 DNA: TGTGCCACCAGCAGATGGACAGGGAATCAGCCCCAGCATTTT. Protein sequence: CATSRWTGNQPQHF.

V is TRBV7-2 and J is TRBJ1-2; no firm D call. V gave up 1 base and J gave up 4 bases, with 13 bases separating them. Germline V gene sequence: CDR1 SGHTA, CDR2 FQGNSA. The CDR3 length is 15 residues. The DNA for the CDR3 is TGTGCCAGCAGCTTAGGCTCTATCCCCCTCTATGGCTACACCTTC. This gives the protein CASSLGSIPLYGYTF.

This clonotype appeared many times. The chain carries TRBV10-3 and TRBJ2-1; 11 bases agree with TRBD2. The V segment lost 6 bases and the J segment 4 bases; nucleotides outside the gene matches: 5. Per the germline V gene, CDR1 is ENHRY and CDR2 is SYGVKD. The CDR3 is made up of 15 amino acids. The CDR3 DNA reads TGTGCCATCAGCCCTCTAGCGGGAGGTTACAATGAGCAGTTCTTC. The encoded protein is CAISPLAGGYNEQFF.

The chain links TRBV5-1 to TRBJ2-3; D ambiguous. Germline V lookup: CDR1 SGHRS, CDR2 YFSETQ. V was clipped by 9 bases and J by 5 bases, with 13 bases between them. The CDR3 extends over 12 amino acids. The CDR3 here is CATSETGDTQYF. The CDR3 nucleotides read TGCGCCACCTCTGAAACCGGAGATACGCAGTATTTT. Supplemented by reference TRBV5-1 and TRBJ2-3, the full variable domain reads KAGVTQTPRYLIKTRGQQVTLSCSPISGHRSVSWYQQTPGQGLQFLFEYFSETQRNKGNFPGRFSGRQFSNSRSEMNVSTLELGDSALYLCATSETGDTQYFGPGTRLTVL.

The genes are TRBV12-3 or TRBV12-4 and TRBJ1-1; 9 bases align to TRBD1. V lost 5 bases and J lost 4; bases outside the gene matches: 5. This CDR3 is built from 14 residues. The CDR3 sequence: CASSPRQGVTEAFF. The CDR3 DNA follows: TGTGCCAGCAGTCCGAGACAGGGGGTCACTGAAGCTTTCTTT.

The rearrangement links TRBV11-3 to TRBJ2-3, with D perhaps matching TRBD1 or TRBD2 (5 bases each). The ends were cut back, 5 bases at V and 4 bases at J, with 13 bases in the middle. The V gene's germline CDR1 is SGHNT and CDR2 YENEEA. CDR3 size: 14 residues. CDR3 amino acids: CASSPGPTSDTQYF. In nucleotides, the CDR3 is TGTGCCAGCAGCCCGGGACCCACTTCAGATACGCAGTATTTT.

The chain uses TRBV6-5 and TRBJ1-1; D may be TRBD1 (6 bases). Germline CDR1 and CDR2: MNHEY and SVGAGI. Between the trimmed V and J ends, which lost 4 bases and 7 bases, there was a span of 13 bases. This CDR3 contains 13 residues. CDR3 nucleotide sequence: TGTGCCAGCAGTTCCACAGGGAGGGGTGAAGCTTTCTTT. Translated, it gives CASSSTGRGEAFF.

This chain links TRBV9 with TRBJ2-2; TRBD2 might be the D (6 bases). The CDR3 spans 17 residues. The germline V gene has CDR1 SGDLS and CDR2 YYNGEE. Trimming stripped 4 bases from V and 0 bases from J, with 16 bases between. The CDR3 here is CASSLGSASANTGELFF. CDR3 DNA sequence: TGTGCCAGCAGCCTCGGATCGGCTAGCGCGAACACCGGGGAGCTGTTTTTT. Variable domain in full (rest from reference TRBV9 and TRBJ2-2): DSGVTQTPKHLITATGQRVTLRCSPRSGDLSVYWYQQSLDQGLQFLIQYYNGEERAKGNILERFSAQQFPDLHSELNLSSLELGDSALYFCASSLGSASANTGELFFGEGSRLTVL.